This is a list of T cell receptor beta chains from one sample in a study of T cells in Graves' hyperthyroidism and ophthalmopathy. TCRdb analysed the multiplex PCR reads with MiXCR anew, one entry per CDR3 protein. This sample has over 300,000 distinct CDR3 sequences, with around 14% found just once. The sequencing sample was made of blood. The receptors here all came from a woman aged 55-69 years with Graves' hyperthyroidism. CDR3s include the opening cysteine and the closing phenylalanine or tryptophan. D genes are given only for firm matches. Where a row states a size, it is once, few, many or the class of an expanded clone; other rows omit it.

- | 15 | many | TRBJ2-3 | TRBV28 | TGTGCCAGCAGTTTGAATCCGGGAAGCACAGATACGCAGTATTTT | CASSLNPGSTDTQYF
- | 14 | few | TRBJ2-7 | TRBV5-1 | TGCGCCAGCAGAATACGCAGGGAGTCCTACGAGCAGTACTTC | CASRIRRESYEQYF
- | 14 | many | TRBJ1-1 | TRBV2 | TGTGCCAGCAGTGATACGACAGGGAACACTGAAGCTTTCTTT | CASSDTTGNTEAFF
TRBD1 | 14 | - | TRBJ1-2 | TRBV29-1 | TGCAGCGTCGTGTCCCGGGACAGGGGTGATGGCTACACCTTC | CSVVSRDRGDGYTF
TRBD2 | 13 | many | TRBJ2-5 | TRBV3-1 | TGTGCCACCGGACTAGCGGGAGACGAGACCCAGTACTTC | CATGLAGDETQYF
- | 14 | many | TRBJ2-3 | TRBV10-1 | TGCGCCAGCAGTGAGTCGCGGCTTGGGGATACGCAGTATTTT | CASSESRLGDTQYF
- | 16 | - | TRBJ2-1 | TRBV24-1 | TGTGCCACCAGTGATTCCCAGGGCAGCGGTTGGAATGAGCAGTTCTTC | CATSDSQGSGWNEQFF
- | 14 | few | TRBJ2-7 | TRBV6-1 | TGTGCCAGCAGTGCGTGGGACCGCGACTACGAGCAGTACTTC | CASSAWDRDYEQYF
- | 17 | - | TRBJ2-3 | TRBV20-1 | TGCAGTGCTAGATCCTGGAGTAGCGGAGGGGGGAGAGATACGCAGTATTTT | CSARSWSSGGGRDTQYF
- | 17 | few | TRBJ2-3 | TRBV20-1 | TGCAGTGCTAGACCTCTTTCCGACATATACCCCACAGATACGCAGTATTTT | CSARPLSDIYPTDTQYF
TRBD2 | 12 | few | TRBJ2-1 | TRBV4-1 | TGCGCCAGCAGCCAAGGGCGGGGGGAGCAGTTCTTC | CASSQGRGEQFF
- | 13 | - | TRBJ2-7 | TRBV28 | TGTGCCAGCCGGGCAGGGGGAGGGTACGAGCAGTACTTC | CASRAGGGYEQYF
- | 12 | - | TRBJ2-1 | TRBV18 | TGTGACAGCTCACCGCGAGGAACTGAGCAGTTCTTC | CDSSPRGTEQFF
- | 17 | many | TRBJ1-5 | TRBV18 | TGTGCCAGCTCGGTGGGCTACCAGGGGTTTTCCAATCAGCCCCAGCATTTT | CASSVGYQGFSNQPQHF